This TCR beta chain was observed in a study of T-cell reconstitution after alpha-beta-depleted transplantation in children. This clonotype was counted between two and nine times. Its antigen is undetermined. This sample's TCRbeta library carried unique molecular identifier barcodes. TCRdb passed the PCR reads through MiXCR, listing each CDR3 protein once. The repertoire has about 980,000 distinct CDR3 sequences, roughly 29% of them found once; the top ten carry around 30%. The CDR3 contains 15 residues. V lost 3 bases to trimming and J lost 6 bases; unmatched junction nucleotides: 8. Per germline, CDR1 MNHNS and CDR2 SASEGT. Overall study results and limits: Surviving recipient T cells and thymic progenitors accounted for the high day-60 TCRbeta diversity observed in some patients. Newly produced T cells mostly accounted for T-cell counts and diversity one year post-transplant.

The gene calls are TRBV6-1 and TRBJ2-3; 8 nucleotides line up with TRBD2. This TCR derives from a boy in the first two years of life who had a stem cell transplant for SCID, so the T cells may come from the graft donor. Sequenced here: PBMCs, mostly from graft donor cells, sampled 360 days after TCRalphabeta/CD19-depleted stem cell transplant. The CDR3: CASSDLPGGSDTQYF. The DNA of the CDR3 is TGTGCCAGCAGTGACCTCCCGGGAGGGTCGGATACGCAGTATTTT.